The 14 T cell receptor beta chains presented below share a single source sample, sequenced in a study of post-analysis software for immune sequencing data (dated by TCRdb to the mid-2010s). Study-level results and caveats: Significantly higher frequencies in patients than in controls were found for five TRBV segments, including TRBV5-6, TRBV5-1 and TRBV20-1.

The protocol used for the library was PCR. Data came from an Illumina HiSeq 2500. To reduce PCR and sequencing biases, unique molecular identifiers were built into the TCR beta cDNA libraries. Clones were called with MiXCR by TCRdb after fastp trimmed the public reads at Q25, and only in-frame beta chains were retained. A single entry per CDR3 protein holds the most common genes and DNA from its merged rows. The sample table shows 550,000 to 700,000 distinct CDR3 sequences, and 44% are seen once. The top ten constitute approximately 1.7% of the sample. No antigen is known for these receptors. The specimen sequenced was blood. The receptor set was obtained from a girl aged 10 to 17 with multiple sclerosis.

The chain recombines TRBV2 with TRBJ2-5; D tentatively fits TRBD1 or TRBD2 (5 bases each). Trimming removed 11 bases from V and 1 base from J, with 14 bases in between. Germline CDR1 reads SNHLY; CDR2 reads FYNNEI. CDR3 length: 13 amino acids. CDR3 sequence reads: CAGIGGPQETQYF. CDR3 nucleotides: TGTGCCGGCATTGGGGGACCCCAAGAGACCCAGTACTTC.

The chain combines TRBV24-1 with TRBJ2-1; no clear D. Germline loops: CDR1 KGHDR, CDR2 SFDVKD. The CDR3 totals 15 residues. V was trimmed by 5 bases and J by 9 bases, leaving 19 bases between them. The DNA of the CDR3 is TGTGCCACCAGTGGATCCCCTAACTTAGAGGCTGAGCAGTTCTTC. This gives the protein CATSGSPNLEAEQFF.

The rearrangement joins TRBV10-3 to TRBJ2-7; 11 bases match TRBD2. The CDR3 sequence is 15 residues long. Per the germline V gene, CDR1 is ENHRY and CDR2 is SYGVKD. J gave up 5 bases and V 2 bases, and 5 bases lay outside the gene matches. CDR3 coding DNA: TGTGCCATCAGTGAGACTAGCGGGAGCGGGGACGAGCAGTACTTC. Translated: CAISETSGSGDEQYF.

This clonotype was seen more than once but under ten times. The V call is TRBV7-2, the J call TRBJ1-2; D is ambiguous. The CDR3 loop spans 12 amino acids. Trimming cost V 2 bases and J 5 bases, with 6 bases left between them. From germline, CDR1 is SGHTA and CDR2 FQGNSA. This chain's CDR3 is CASSLLYYGYTF. The CDR3 DNA follows: TGTGCCAGCAGCTTACTCTATTATGGCTACACCTTC.

J is TRBJ2-1 and V is TRBV30; a possible D gene is TRBD1 (6 bases). Germline V CDR1 and CDR2: GTSNPN, SVGIG (reference sequence). The CDR3 covers 15 residues. V gave up 3 bases and J gave up 0 bases, with 12 bases separating them. The CDR3 loop reads CAWSPTGDSYNEQFF. CDR3 DNA sequence: TGTGCCTGGAGCCCGACAGGTGACTCCTACAATGAGCAGTTCTTC.

This clonotype was seen only a few times. The chain links TRBV20-1 to TRBJ2-1; unclear D gene. Germline V CDR1 and CDR2: DFQATT, SNEGSKA (reference sequence). The ends were cut back, 7 bases at V and 10 bases at J, with 20 bases in the middle. The length of the CDR3 is 13 residues. The CDR3: CSVDPDRNEEQFF. The DNA for the CDR3 is TGCAGTGTAGACCCGGACCGAAACGAAGAGCAGTTCTTC.

This clonotype was detected only once. The V call is TRBV11-2, the J call TRBJ2-3; possibly TRBD1 or TRBD2 for D (7 bases each). This CDR3 region has 16 residues. Germline loops: CDR1 SGHAT, CDR2 FQNNGV. Deletions cut 6 bases from V and 3 bases from J, with 19 bases between. The CDR3 coding sequence is TGTGCCAGCAGTCGAGGGGAGGGGGCGCGTACAGATACGCAGTATTTT. Translating gives CASSRGEGARTDTQYF.

The chain combines TRBV20-1 with TRBJ1-4; the D gene is possibly TRBD1 (5 bases). Germline assignment: CDR1 DFQATT and CDR2 SNEGSKA (reference sequence). This CDR3 is 13 amino acids long. V dropped 3 bases and J dropped 4 bases, with 9 bases sitting between them. CDR3 sequence (DNA): TGCAGTGCTAGCTTGGGGGATAATGAAAAACTGTTTTTT. As protein: CSASLGDNEKLFF.

This clonotype was recorded at least ten times. The chain recombines TRBV12-3 or TRBV12-4 with TRBJ2-1, with TRBD2 matching over 11 bases. The CDR3 spans 15 residues. Losses at the gene ends were 6 bases for V and 4 bases for J; bases not matched to a gene: 5. Here the CDR3 reads CASSPTSGAYNEQFF. In nucleotides, the CDR3 is TGTGCCAGCAGCCCGACTAGCGGGGCATACAATGAGCAGTTCTTC.

A few counts support this clonotype. V gene TRBV7-9 combines with J gene TRBJ2-7, with 13 bases matching TRBD2. Germline V gives CDR1 SEHNR, CDR2 FQNEAQ (reference sequence). V trimming: 5 bases; J trimming: 0 bases; junction bases outside the gene matches: 7. The CDR3 is 17 residues long. The CDR3 DNA reads as TGTGCCAGCAGCCGGGGACTAGCGGGGACCCTCTCCTACGAGCAGTACTTC. It yields the protein CASSRGLAGTLSYEQYF.

The genes are TRBV6-5 and TRBJ1-1, with D hard to call. This CDR3 is built from 20 residues. Germline V gene lookup returns CDR1 MNHEY and CDR2 SVGAGI. The V and J ends lost 4 bases and 7 bases respectively, with 34 bases between them. The CDR3 bases are TGTGCCAGCAGTTCCCCAAATGCCCCCAGTGCGTTGAAGGTAGGGATTGAAGCTTTCTTT. Translating gives CASSSPNAPSALKVGIEAFF.

This clonotype was counted between two and nine times. J is TRBJ1-5 and V is TRBV10-3; D uncertain. This CDR3 comprises 15 residues. The V end lost 0 bases, the J end lost 1 base, and 7 bases lay between the germline ends. Germline V CDR1 and CDR2: ENHRY, SYGVKD. The CDR3 DNA is TGTGCCATCAGTGAGTCCATGGTAAGCAATCAGCCCCAGCATTTT. It is translated as CAISESMVSNQPQHF.

This clonotype came up a few times. This sequence joins TRBV27 and TRBJ1-4; D gene unclear. V lost 6 bases and J 0 bases, leaving 20 bases between the germline ends. The CDR3 is 18 residues long. Germline V gene sequence: CDR1 MNHEY, CDR2 SMNVEV (reference sequence). CDR3 DNA sequence: TGTGCCAGCAGGTTCGGTGGGTTCGCCCCTACAACTAATGAAAAACTGTTTTTT. As protein: CASRFGGFAPTTNEKLFF.

This clonotype came up many times. The gene calls are TRBV15 and TRBJ2-3, with 8 bases lining up with TRBD2. Trimming took 0 bases from V and 2 from J; bases not matched to a gene: 4. Germline lookup yields CDR1 LNHNV and CDR2 YYDKDF (reference sequence). The CDR3 extends over 16 amino acids. The CDR3 nucleotides are TGTGCCACCAGCAGAGATCCGGGGGGGGCCACAGATACGCAGTATTTT. This translates into CATSRDPGGATDTQYF.